The 18 T cell receptor beta chains listed next were all sequenced from one sample in a study of CD8+ T cells in alopecia areata. Treatment given: oral pan-JAK inhibitor, 5-10 mg twice daily. TCR sequencing used cDNA made by reverse transcription of extracted RNA. Generated by immunoSEQ multiplex PCR, the TCRdb table keeps only in-frame clones and is missing some. The sample shows about 160,000 clones, around three fifths of them seen only once. The source was CD4+ T cells sorted from blood, collected at week 4, from a patient treated with tofacitinib. The receptors here all came from a human donor with alopecia areata.

This chain links TRBV30 with TRBJ1-1; D ambiguous. Germline CDR1 GTSNPN, CDR2 SVGIG (reference sequence). The CDR3 extends over 13 amino acids. V gave up 0 bases and J gave up 1 base, with 6 bases separating them. The CDR3 region is CAWSVRQNTEAFF. As DNA, the CDR3 is TGTGCCTGGAGTGTAAGGCAGAACACTGAAGCTTTCTTT.

This chain joins TRBV30 and TRBJ1-6; 11 bases line up with TRBD1. V shed 6 bases, J shed 6 bases, and the junction held 1 base outside the gene matches. The CDR3 is made up of 13 amino acids. Germline CDR1 is GTSNPN and CDR2 is SVGIG (reference sequence). The CDR3 reads CACGTGGNSPLHF. The CDR3, as DNA: TGTGCCTGCGGGACAGGGGGTAATTCACCCCTCCACTTT.

The J gene is TRBJ1-2, the V gene TRBV27; TRBD1 is a possible D gene (6 bases). The CDR3 has 14 amino acids. V shed 1 base and J shed 8 bases, with 14 bases lying between them. In germline, CDR1 is MNHEY, CDR2 SMNVEV (reference sequence). CDR3 sequence (DNA): TGTGCCAGCAGTTTATATCGGGGGGCAGGCGGCTACACCTTC. Amino acids: CASSLYRGAGGYTF.

V usage is TRBV2 and J usage is TRBJ2-3; D is ambiguous. Between the trimmed V and J ends, which lost 6 bases and 2 bases, there was a span of 6 bases. Germline V lookup: CDR1 SNHLY, CDR2 FYNNEI. This CDR3 has 12 residues. This CDR3 is CASRGATDTQYF. In DNA, the CDR3 is TGTGCCAGCAGAGGAGCCACAGATACGCAGTATTTT.

The chain is built from TRBV5-6 and TRBJ2-5; weak D call: TRBD1 (6 bases). Germline CDR1 reads SGHDT; CDR2 reads YYEEEE. This CDR3 spans 13 amino acids. Trimming shortened V by 0 bases and J by 3 bases, and 6 bases separated the two germline ends. CDR3 in amino acids: CASSLDREETQYF. The CDR3 DNA follows: TGTGCCAGCAGCTTGGACAGGGAAGAGACCCAGTACTTC.

The chain employs TRBV7-9 and TRBJ2-5; a possible D gene is TRBD2 (6 bases). CDR1 SEHNR and CDR2 FQNEAQ come from the germline V gene (reference sequence). The CDR3 sequence is 13 residues long. V was trimmed by 3 bases and J by 4 bases, leaving 9 bases between them. DNA of the CDR3: TGTGCCAGCAGCTTTCGGGGAGGAGAGACCCAGTACTTC. Amino acid sequence: CASSFRGGETQYF.

The chain combines TRBV29-1 with TRBJ1-1; D might be TRBD1 (6 bases). The CDR3 length is 12 residues. Germline assignment: CDR1 SQVTM and CDR2 ANQGSEA. V was cut by 2 bases and J by 5 bases, with 9 bases left in between. The CDR3 nucleotides are TGCAGCGTTGAAAGGGGGATGACTGAAGCTTTCTTT. It specifies CSVERGMTEAFF.

This clone was detected only a few times. This chain's CDR3 is CASSGLTAMNTEAFF. The CDR3 DNA follows: TGTGCCAGCAGCGGACTGACAGCCATGAACACTGAAGCTTTCTTT. The chain has TRBV5-6 and TRBJ1-1, with D perhaps TRBD1 (5 bases). The CDR3 is 15 residues long. Per germline, CDR1 SGHDT and CDR2 YYEEEE. V lost 4 bases to trimming and J lost 0 bases, with 13 bases between them.

The gene calls are TRBV29-1 and TRBJ2-3; the match to TRBD1 covers 9 bases. CDR1 and CDR2 from the germline V gene are SQVTM and ANQGSEA. V trimming: 4 bases; J trimming: 1 base; junction bases outside the gene matches: 3. CDR3 length equals 14 residues. CDR3 in DNA: TGCAGCGTTGTTCGGACAGGGGGCACAGATACGCAGTATTTT. It is translated as CSVVRTGGTDTQYF.

As for this clone: The sample has other DNA sequences that encode this CDR3 too. The chain carries TRBV18 and TRBJ1-2; the D is unclear. The CDR3 is 13 residues long. Per the germline V gene, CDR1 is KGHSH and CDR2 is LQKENI. Trimming stripped 2 bases from V and 3 bases from J, with 7 bases between. Here the CDR3 reads CASSPKADYGYTF. The CDR3 DNA is TGTGCCAGCTCACCAAAGGCAGACTATGGCTACACCTTC.

V and J are TRBV7-2 and TRBJ1-5; perhaps TRBD1 as D (5 bases). Trimming cost V 2 bases and J 5 bases, with 7 bases left between them. The CDR3 runs to 13 residues. CDR1 SGHTA and CDR2 FQGNSA come from the germline V gene. This CDR3 is CASSLQGDQPQHF. Written as DNA, the CDR3 is TGTGCCAGCAGCTTACAAGGGGATCAGCCCCAGCATTTT.

The V and J genes are TRBV27 and TRBJ2-7, with 8 bases identical to TRBD1. The CDR3 is 16 amino acids. The germline V gene encodes CDR1 MNHEY and CDR2 SMNVEV (reference sequence). The ends lost 5 bases at V and 0 bases at J; junction bases unmatched: 9. CDR3 protein: CASSPRRTGTSYEQYF. CDR3 in DNA: TGTGCCAGCAGTCCCAGAAGGACAGGGACCTCCTACGAGCAGTACTTC.

The V gene is TRBV30, the J gene TRBJ1-2; D call uncertain. Germline V CDR1 and CDR2: GTSNPN, SVGIG (reference sequence). Trimming removed 0 bases at V and 7 bases at J, with 15 bases between. The CDR3 length is 14 residues. The CDR3 nucleotides are TGTGCCTGGAGTGTAGAGGACCGAGAAGGTGGCTACACCTTC. Its protein product is CAWSVEDREGGYTF. Based on the CDR3 plus reference TRBV30 and TRBJ1-2, the full variable domain is SQTIHQWPATLVQPVGSPLSLECTVEGTSNPNLYWYRQAAGRGLQLLFYSVGIGQISSEVPQNLSASRPQDRQFILSSKKLLLSDSGFYLCAWSVEDREGGYTFGSGTRLTVV.

This clone was recorded a few times. V usage is TRBV7-9 and J usage is TRBJ2-3; 7 nucleotides align to TRBD2. Per germline, CDR1 SEHNR and CDR2 FQNEAQ (reference sequence). J was trimmed by 4 bases and V by 1 base; bases with no gene match: 2. This CDR3 is built from 14 residues. The CDR3 DNA reads as TGTGCCAGCAGCTTAGGGCTAGCGGCAGATACGCAGTATTTT. This codes for CASSLGLAADTQYF.

V gene TRBV30 combines with J gene TRBJ1-4, with D perhaps matching TRBD1 (5 bases). Germline loops: CDR1 GTSNPN, CDR2 SVGIG (reference sequence). The CDR3 runs 13 residues. CDR3 DNA: TGTGGTCTGGTCCGGGACACTAATGAAAAACTGTTTTTT. This gives the protein CGLVRDTNEKLFF.

Only one count was recorded for this clone. The V gene is TRBV7-8, the J gene TRBJ1-6, with TRBD1 as a possible D gene (6 bases). V gave up 1 base and J gave up 10 bases, with 11 bases separating them. The CDR3 is 14 residues long. Per the germline V gene, CDR1 is SGHVS and CDR2 is FQNEAQ. The CDR3 loop is CASSLGGGGSPLHF. The CDR3 DNA sequence: TGTGCCAGCAGCTTAGGAGGGGGGGGATCACCCCTCCACTTT. Complete variable domain (other parts from reference TRBV7-8 and TRBJ1-6): GAGVSQSPRYKVAKRGQDVALRCDPISGHVSLFWYQQALGQGPEFLTYFQNEAQLDKSGLPSDRFFAERPEGSVSTLKIQRTQQEDSAVYLCASSLGGGGSPLHFGNGTRLTVT.

CDR3 region: CASSTLTGTVYEQYF. The CDR3 coding sequence is TGCGCCAGCAGCACTCTCACCGGGACAGTCTACGAGCAGTACTTC. The chain joins TRBV4-3 to TRBJ2-7, with TRBD1 identical over 7 bases. The CDR3 extends over 15 amino acids. The germline V gene encodes CDR1 LGHNA and CDR2 YSLEER. The V segment lost 5 bases and the J segment 3 bases; nucleotides outside the gene matches: 10.

This chain links TRBV9 with TRBJ1-1; tentative D call: TRBD1 (6 bases). Germline CDR1 SGDLS, CDR2 YYNGEE. V shed 3 bases and J shed 0 bases, with 12 bases lying between them. The CDR3 has 15 amino acids. For the CDR3, the DNA is TGTGCCAGCAGCGCCCGACAGGAGATGAACACTGAAGCTTTCTTT. It codes for CASSARQEMNTEAFF.